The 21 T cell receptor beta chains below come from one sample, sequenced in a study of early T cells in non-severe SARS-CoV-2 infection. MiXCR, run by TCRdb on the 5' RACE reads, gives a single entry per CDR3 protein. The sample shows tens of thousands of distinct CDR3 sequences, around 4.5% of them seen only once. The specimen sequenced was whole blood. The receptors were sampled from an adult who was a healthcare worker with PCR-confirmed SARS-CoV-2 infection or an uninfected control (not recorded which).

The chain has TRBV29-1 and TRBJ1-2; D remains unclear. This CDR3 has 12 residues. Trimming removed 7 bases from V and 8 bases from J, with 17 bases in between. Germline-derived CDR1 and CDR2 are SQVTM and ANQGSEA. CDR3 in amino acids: CSGWERVQGYTF. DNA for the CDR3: TGCAGCGGATGGGAGAGGGTCCAGGGCTACACCTTC.

CDR3 nucleotide sequence: TGTGCCAGCAGCTTGGGACTAGCGGGAGCTTCCGAGCAGTACTTC. This sequence encodes CASSLGLAGASEQYF. This sequence joins TRBV7-2 and TRBJ2-7; the match to TRBD2 covers 14 bases. There are 15 residues in the CDR3. The ends lost 3 bases at V and 6 bases at J; junction bases unmatched: 4. Germline loops: CDR1 SGHTA, CDR2 FQGNSA.

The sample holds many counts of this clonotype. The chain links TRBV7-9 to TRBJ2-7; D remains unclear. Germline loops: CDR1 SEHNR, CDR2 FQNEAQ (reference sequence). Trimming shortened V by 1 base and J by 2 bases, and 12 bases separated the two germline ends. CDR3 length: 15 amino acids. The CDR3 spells CASSLGNSLTYEQYF. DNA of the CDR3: TGTGCCAGCAGCTTAGGAAACAGCCTAACCTACGAGCAGTACTTC. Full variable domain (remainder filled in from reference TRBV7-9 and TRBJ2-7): DTGVSQNPRHKITKRGQNVTFRCDPISEHNRLYWYRQTLGQGPEFLTYFQNEAQLEKSRLLSDRFSAERPKGSFSTLEIQRTEQGDSAMYLCASSLGNSLTYEQYFGPGTRLTVT.

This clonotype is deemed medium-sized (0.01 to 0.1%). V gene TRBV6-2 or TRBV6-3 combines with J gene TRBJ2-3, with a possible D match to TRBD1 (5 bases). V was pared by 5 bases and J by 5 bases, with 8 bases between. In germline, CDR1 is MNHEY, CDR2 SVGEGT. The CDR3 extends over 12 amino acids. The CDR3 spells CASSPTEDTQYF. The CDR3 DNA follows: TGTGCCAGCAGTCCGACAGAAGATACGCAGTATTTT.

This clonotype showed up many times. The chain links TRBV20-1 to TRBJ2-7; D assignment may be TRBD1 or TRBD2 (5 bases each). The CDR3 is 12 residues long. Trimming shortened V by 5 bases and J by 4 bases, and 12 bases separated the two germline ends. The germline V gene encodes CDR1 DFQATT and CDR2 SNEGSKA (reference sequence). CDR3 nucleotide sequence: TGCAGTGCTCCCCGGGACGGGTACGAGCAGTACTTC. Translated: CSAPRDGYEQYF.

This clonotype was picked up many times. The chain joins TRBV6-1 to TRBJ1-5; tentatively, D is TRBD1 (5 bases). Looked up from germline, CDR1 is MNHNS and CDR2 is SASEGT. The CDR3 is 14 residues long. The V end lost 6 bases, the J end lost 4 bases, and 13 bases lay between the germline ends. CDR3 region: CASRPGRGNQPQHF. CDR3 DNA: TGTGCCAGCAGGCCGGGACGGGGAAATCAGCCCCAGCATTTT.

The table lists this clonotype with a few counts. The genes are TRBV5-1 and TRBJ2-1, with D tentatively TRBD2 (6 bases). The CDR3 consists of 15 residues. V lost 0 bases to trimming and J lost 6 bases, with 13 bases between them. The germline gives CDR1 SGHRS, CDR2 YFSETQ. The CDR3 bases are TGCGCCAGCAGCTTGGCCGGGCAGGGACTCAATGAGCAGTTCTTC. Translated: CASSLAGQGLNEQFF.

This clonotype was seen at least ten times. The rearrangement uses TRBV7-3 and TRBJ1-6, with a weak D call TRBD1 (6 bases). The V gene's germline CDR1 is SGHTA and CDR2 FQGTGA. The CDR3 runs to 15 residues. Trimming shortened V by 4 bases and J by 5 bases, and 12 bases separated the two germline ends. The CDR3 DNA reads TGTGCCAGCAGCTCCGGGACACCTGATAATTCACCCCTCCACTTT. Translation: CASSSGTPDNSPLHF.

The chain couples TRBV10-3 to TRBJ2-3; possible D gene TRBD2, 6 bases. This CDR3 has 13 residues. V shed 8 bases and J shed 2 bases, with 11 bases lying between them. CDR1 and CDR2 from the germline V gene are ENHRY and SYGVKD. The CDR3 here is CAIAGGNTDTQYF. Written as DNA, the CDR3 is TGTGCCATCGCCGGGGGTAACACAGATACGCAGTATTTT.

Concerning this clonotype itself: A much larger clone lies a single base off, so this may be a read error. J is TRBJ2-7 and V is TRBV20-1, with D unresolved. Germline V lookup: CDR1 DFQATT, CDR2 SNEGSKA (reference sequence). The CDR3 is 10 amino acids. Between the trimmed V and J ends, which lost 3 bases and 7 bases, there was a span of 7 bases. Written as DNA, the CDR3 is TGCAGTGCTAGGGCCCAGGAGCAGTACTTC. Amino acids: CSARAQEQYF.

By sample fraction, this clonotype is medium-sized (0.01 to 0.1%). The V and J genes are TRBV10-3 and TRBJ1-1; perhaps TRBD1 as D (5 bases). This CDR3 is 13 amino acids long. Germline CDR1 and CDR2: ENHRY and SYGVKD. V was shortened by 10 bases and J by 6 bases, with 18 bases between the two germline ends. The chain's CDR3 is CATEQVPASEAFF. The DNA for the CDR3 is TGTGCCACCGAACAGGTGCCGGCTTCTGAAGCTTTCTTT.

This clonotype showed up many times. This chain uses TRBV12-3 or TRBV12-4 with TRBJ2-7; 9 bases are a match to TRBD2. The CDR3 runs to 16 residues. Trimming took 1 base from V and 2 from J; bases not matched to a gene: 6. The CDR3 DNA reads TGTGCCAGCAGTTTAGGGCTAGCGGGAATCACCTACGAGCAGTACTTC. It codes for CASSLGLAGITYEQYF.

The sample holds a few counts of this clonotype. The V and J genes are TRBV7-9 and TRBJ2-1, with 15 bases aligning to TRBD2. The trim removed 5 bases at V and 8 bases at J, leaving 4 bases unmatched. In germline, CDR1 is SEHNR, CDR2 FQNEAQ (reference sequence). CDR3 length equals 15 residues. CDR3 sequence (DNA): TGTGCCAGCAGCGGACTAGCGGGAGGGCAAGATGAGCAGTTCTTC. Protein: CASSGLAGGQDEQFF. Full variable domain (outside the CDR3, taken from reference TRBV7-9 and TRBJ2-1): DTGVSQNPRHKITKRGQNVTFRCDPISEHNRLYWYRQTLGQGPEFLTYFQNEAQLEKSRLLSDRFSAERPKGSFSTLEIQRTEQGDSAMYLCASSGLAGGQDEQFFGPGTRLTVL.

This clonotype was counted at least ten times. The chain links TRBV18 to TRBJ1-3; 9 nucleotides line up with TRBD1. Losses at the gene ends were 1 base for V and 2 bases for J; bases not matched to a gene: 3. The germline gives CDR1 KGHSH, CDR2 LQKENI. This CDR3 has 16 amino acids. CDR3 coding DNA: TGTGCCAGCTCACCACGGGACAGGGTGACTGGAAACACCATATATTTT. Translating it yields CASSPRDRVTGNTIYF.

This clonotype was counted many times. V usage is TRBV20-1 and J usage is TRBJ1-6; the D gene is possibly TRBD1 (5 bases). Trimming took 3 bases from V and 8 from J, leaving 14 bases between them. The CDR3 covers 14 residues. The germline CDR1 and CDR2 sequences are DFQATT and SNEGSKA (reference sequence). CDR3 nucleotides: TGCAGTGCTAGGGTGGGGGTTTTGTATTCACCCCTCCACTTT. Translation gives CSARVGVLYSPLHF.

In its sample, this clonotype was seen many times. The CDR3 nucleotides read TGTGCCACCAGATTAGCGGGGGACATTCAGTACTTC. This encodes CATRLAGDIQYF. The chain combines TRBV19 with TRBJ2-4, with 9 bases lining up with TRBD2. Germline V CDR1 and CDR2: LNHDA, SQIVND (reference sequence). The length of the CDR3 is 12 residues. Trimming cost V 10 bases and J 8 bases; bases outside gene matches: 6.

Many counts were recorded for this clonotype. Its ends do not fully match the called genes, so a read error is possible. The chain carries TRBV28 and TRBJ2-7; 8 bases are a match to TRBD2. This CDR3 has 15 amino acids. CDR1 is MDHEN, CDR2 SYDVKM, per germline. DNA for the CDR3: TGTACCAGCAGCTTGCCAGTAGCGGGAACCTACGAGCAGTACTTC. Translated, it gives CTSSLPVAGTYEQYF.

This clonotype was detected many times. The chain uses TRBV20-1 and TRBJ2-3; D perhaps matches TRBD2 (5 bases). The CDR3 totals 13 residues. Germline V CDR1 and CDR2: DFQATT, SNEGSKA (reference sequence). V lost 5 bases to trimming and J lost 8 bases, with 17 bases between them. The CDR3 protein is CSACTSVWATQYF. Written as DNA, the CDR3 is TGCAGTGCTTGCACTAGTGTTTGGGCTACGCAGTATTTT.

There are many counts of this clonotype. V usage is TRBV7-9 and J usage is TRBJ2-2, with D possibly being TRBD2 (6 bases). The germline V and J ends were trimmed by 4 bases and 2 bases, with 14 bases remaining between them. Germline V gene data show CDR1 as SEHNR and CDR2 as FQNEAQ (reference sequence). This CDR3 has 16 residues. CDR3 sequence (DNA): TGTGCCAGCAGCTCAACTAGCCGGCAAAACACCGGGGAGCTGTTTTTT. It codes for CASSSTSRQNTGELFF.

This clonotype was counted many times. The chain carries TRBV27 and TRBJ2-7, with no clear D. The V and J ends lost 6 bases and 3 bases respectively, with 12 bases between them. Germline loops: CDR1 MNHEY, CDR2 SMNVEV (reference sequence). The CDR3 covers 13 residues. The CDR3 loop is CASSIGPVYEQYF. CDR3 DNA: TGTGCCAGCAGCATAGGACCTGTCTACGAGCAGTACTTC.

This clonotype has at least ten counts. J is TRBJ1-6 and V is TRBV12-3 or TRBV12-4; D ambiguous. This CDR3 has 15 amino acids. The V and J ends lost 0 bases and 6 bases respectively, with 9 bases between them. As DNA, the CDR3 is TGTGCCAGCAGTTTAGCGCTGCAGCTTAATTCACCCCTCCACTTT. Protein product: CASSLALQLNSPLHF.